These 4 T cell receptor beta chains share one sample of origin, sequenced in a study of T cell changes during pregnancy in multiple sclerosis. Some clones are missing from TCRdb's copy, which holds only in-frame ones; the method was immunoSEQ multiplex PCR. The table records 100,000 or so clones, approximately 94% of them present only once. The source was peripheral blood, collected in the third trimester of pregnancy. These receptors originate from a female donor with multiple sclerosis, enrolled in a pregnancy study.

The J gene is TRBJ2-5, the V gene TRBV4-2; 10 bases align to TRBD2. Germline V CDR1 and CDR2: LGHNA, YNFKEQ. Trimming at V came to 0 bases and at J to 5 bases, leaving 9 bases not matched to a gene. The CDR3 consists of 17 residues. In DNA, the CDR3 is TGTGCCAGCAGCCAAGATCATAGCGGGAGGCCCTTCGAGACCCAGTACTTC. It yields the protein CASSQDHSGRPFETQYF.

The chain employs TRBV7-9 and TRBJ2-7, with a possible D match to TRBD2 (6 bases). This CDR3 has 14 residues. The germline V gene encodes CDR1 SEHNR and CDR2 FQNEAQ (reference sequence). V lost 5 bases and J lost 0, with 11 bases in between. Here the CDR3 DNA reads TGTGCCAGCAGCCTCCGGACTAACTCCTACGAGCAGTACTTC. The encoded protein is CASSLRTNSYEQYF.

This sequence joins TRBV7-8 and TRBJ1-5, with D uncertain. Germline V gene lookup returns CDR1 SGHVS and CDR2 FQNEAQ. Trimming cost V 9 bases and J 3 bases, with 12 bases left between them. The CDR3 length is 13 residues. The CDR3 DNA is TGTGCCAGTTGTGACGGGGTCAATCAGCCCCAGCATTTT. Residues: CASCDGVNQPQHF.

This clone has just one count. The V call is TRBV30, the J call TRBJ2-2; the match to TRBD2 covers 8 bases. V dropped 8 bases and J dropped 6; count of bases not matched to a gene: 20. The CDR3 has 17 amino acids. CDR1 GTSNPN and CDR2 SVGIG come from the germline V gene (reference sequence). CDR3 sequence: CAPVEEAGVVLAGELFF. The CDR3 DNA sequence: TGTGCCCCGGTGGAGGAAGCGGGAGTGGTGTTGGCCGGGGAGCTGTTTTTT.